Following are 11 T cell receptor beta chains from one sample sequenced in a study of CD4 T cells in relation to SARS-CoV-2 and coronaviruses. Unexposed donor CD4+ T cells date from 2011-2018, before the COVID-19 pandemic. Isolation of CD4+ T cells took place after less than 13 days in culture. The data were produced by immunoSEQ multiplex PCR, yet TCRdb's version contains in-frame clones alone and is incomplete. This sample has 15,000 to 20,000 clones; approximately 80% occur once, and the top ten carry around a sixth. These receptors have no known antigen. Sequencing was done on a sample of CD4+ T cells from PBMCs, cultured in vitro. The source is a human donor in good health.

With respect to this clone: The junction differs from germline at one of its ends, possibly a read error. This rearrangement joins TRBV28 to TRBJ2-2; 7 bases are shared with TRBD1. This CDR3 is built from 15 residues. Germline loops: CDR1 MDHEN, CDR2 SYDVKM. This CDR3 reads CASTLDRDYTEELFF. In DNA, the CDR3 is TGTGCCAGCACCCTCGACAGGGATTACACCGAGGAGCTGTTTTTT.

The J gene is TRBJ2-5, the V gene TRBV28, with D perhaps given as TRBD1 or TRBD2 (6 bases each). This CDR3 contains 13 residues. The germline gives CDR1 MDHEN, CDR2 SYDVKM. V was clipped by 8 bases and J by 5 bases, with 15 bases between them. The CDR3 nucleotides are TGTGCCAGCCGTATAGGGGGGAGGGAGACCCAGTACTTC. Protein product: CASRIGGRETQYF.

V gene TRBV11-1 combines with J gene TRBJ2-7, with a possible D match to TRBD2 (6 bases). The CDR3 is made up of 15 amino acids. CDR1 and CDR2 (germline): SGHAT, FQDESV (reference sequence). V was shortened by 2 bases and J by 2 bases, with 13 bases between the two germline ends. CDR3 DNA: TGTGCCAGCAGCTTATTGGACGGGAGCCCCTACGAGCAGTACTTC. Translation gives CASSLLDGSPYEQYF.

The rearrangement links TRBV3-1 (or the pseudogene TRBV3-2) to TRBJ2-6; tentatively, D is TRBD2 (6 bases). The germline V gene has CDR1 LGHDT and CDR2 YNNKEL (reference sequence). The V and J ends lost 3 bases and 4 bases respectively, with 19 bases between them. The CDR3 is made up of 18 amino acids. CDR3 in amino acids: CASSQGGLGGVGANVLTF. Here the CDR3 DNA reads TGTGCCAGCAGCCAGGGGGGACTTGGTGGGGTGGGGGCCAACGTCCTGACTTTC.

This chain's CDR3 is CSGGDRVNYGYTF. As DNA, the CDR3 is TGCAGTGGTGGGGACAGGGTCAACTATGGCTACACCTTC. This rearrangement joins TRBV29-1 to TRBJ1-2, with 9 positions matching TRBD1. Per the germline V gene, CDR1 is SQVTM and CDR2 is ANQGSEA. The CDR3 extends over 13 amino acids.

The rearrangement joins TRBV29-1 to TRBJ2-7; D gene uncertain. Germline V CDR1 and CDR2: SQVTM, ANQGSEA. This CDR3 is 11 amino acids long. V lost 7 bases and J 6 bases, leaving 13 bases between the germline ends. The CDR3 reads CSGLGLGEQYF. The DNA for the CDR3 is TGCAGCGGTTTAGGGCTGGGCGAGCAGTACTTC.

J is TRBJ1-1 and V is TRBV6-5; 7 nucleotides align to TRBD1. The J segment lost 3 bases and the V segment lost 6 bases, leaving 4 bases of the junction unmatched. Germline V gene sequence: CDR1 MNHEY, CDR2 SVGAGI. The CDR3 consists of 13 residues. The CDR3 sequence: CASSRGQHTEAFF. In DNA, the CDR3 is TGTGCCAGCAGCCGGGGACAGCACACTGAAGCTTTCTTT.

V gene TRBV7-6 combines with J gene TRBJ2-7, with 7 bases that match TRBD1. The germline CDR1 and CDR2 sequences are SGHVS and FNYEAQ. The CDR3 covers 15 residues. Losses at the gene ends were 2 bases for V and 2 bases for J; bases not matched to a gene: 6. The CDR3 reads CASSLNQGVTYEQYF. The CDR3 region has the DNA TGTGCCAGCAGCTTAAACCAGGGGGTCACCTACGAGCAGTACTTC.

The chain uses TRBV6-5 and TRBJ1-5; D may be TRBD1 (6 bases). This CDR3 region has 15 residues. V lost 7 bases and J lost 2, with 15 bases in between. Per germline, CDR1 MNHEY and CDR2 SVGAGI. DNA of the CDR3: TGTGCCAGCAAGAATCCAGGGGTGGGCAATCAGCCCCAGCATTTT. As protein: CASKNPGVGNQPQHF.

The rearrangement joins TRBV5-1 to TRBJ2-5; D could derive from TRBD1 or TRBD2 (6 bases each). V shed 5 bases and J shed 2 bases, with 16 bases lying between them. There are 15 residues in the CDR3. Germline V lookup: CDR1 SGHRS, CDR2 YFSETQ. The CDR3 nucleotides read TGCGCCAGCAGTTGGGGGGACACCGATCAAGAGACCCAGTACTTC. This translates into CASSWGDTDQETQYF.

The chain has TRBV24-1 and TRBJ1-1, with 7 bases lining up with TRBD1. This CDR3 is built from 14 residues. V gave up 5 bases and J gave up 5 bases; unmatched junction bases: 7. The germline V gene has CDR1 KGHDR and CDR2 SFDVKD. The CDR3 sequence: CATSATGLGTEAFF. DNA of the CDR3: TGTGCCACCAGTGCGACAGGGCTTGGGACTGAAGCTTTCTTT.